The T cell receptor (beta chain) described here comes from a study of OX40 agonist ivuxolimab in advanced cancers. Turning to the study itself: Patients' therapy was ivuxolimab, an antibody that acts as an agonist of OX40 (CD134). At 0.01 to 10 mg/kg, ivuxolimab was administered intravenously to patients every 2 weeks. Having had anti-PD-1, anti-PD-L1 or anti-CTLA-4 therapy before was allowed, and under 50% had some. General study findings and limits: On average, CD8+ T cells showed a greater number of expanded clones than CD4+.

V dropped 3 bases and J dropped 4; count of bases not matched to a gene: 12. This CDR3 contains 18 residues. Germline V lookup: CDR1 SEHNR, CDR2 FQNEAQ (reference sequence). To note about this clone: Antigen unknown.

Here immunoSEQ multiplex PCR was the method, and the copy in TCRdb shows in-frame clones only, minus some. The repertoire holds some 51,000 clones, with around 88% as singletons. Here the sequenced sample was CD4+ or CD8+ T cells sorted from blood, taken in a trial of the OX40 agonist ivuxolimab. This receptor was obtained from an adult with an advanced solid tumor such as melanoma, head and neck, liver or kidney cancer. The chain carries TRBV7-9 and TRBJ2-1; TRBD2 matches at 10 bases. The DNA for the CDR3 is TGTGCCAGCAGCTTGGAATACCTTCGGACTAGCGGTTACAATGAGCAGTTCTTC. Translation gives CASSLEYLRTSGYNEQFF.